This is a list of T cell receptor beta chains from one sample in a study of T cells in Graves' hyperthyroidism and ophthalmopathy. One entry per CDR3 protein, called by TCRdb with MiXCR from the multiplex PCR reads. The sample consists of 270,000 or so distinct CDR3 sequences, 20% to 30% of them appearing once. Material for sequencing was blood. The receptors were gathered from a man aged 35-49 years with Graves' hyperthyroidism that later progressed to Graves' ophthalmopathy. The CDR3 runs from the conserved cysteine through the conserved F or W.

>TRBJ2-7|TRBV27
CASSVATGAIAYEQYF
>TRBJ2-5|TRBV20-1
CSATGTGGLKTQYF
>TRBJ2-7|TRBV7-6
CASSEPGQIYEQYF
>TRBJ1-1|TRBV7-9
CASSFQRGQGPVGTEAFF
>TRBJ1-1|TRBV12-3/TRBV12-4
CASSFNAANEAFF
>TRBJ2-7|TRBV12-3/TRBV12-4
CASRSGFPYEQYF
>TRBJ1-6|TRBV14
CASSQDFLSGRTYNSPLHF
>TRBJ2-7|TRBV12-3/TRBV12-4
CASSLRAGGIYEQYF
>TRBJ2-5|TRBV30
CAWSVSKIETQYF
>TRBJ1-1|TRBV12-5
CASGLTGNKGDTEAFF
>TRBJ1-2|TRBV30
CAWRADRVLGYTF
>TRBJ1-1|TRBV12-5
CASGTHPLSEAFF
>TRBJ1-1|TRBV6-1
CASSDVVEAFF
>TRBJ1-2|TRBV2
CASSRTTGSENYGYTF
>TRBJ1-1|TRBV5-1
CASSSRQSEAFF
>TRBJ2-7|TRBV7-2
CASSFTVPFYEQYF
>TRBJ2-5|TRBV2
CASKALEREWEETQYF
>TRBJ2-5|TRBV28
CASSLFSLAGGVEETQYF
>TRBJ1-1|TRBV11-1
CASSLGTGVAFF
>TRBJ2-2|TRBV4-1
CASSLPGAANTGELFF
>TRBJ1-1|TRBV15
CATSNRDTTEAFF
>TRBJ1-1|TRBV12-3/TRBV12-4
CASSSPWGGLNTEAFF
>TRBJ1-1|TRBV30
CAWSMNTEAFF
>TRBJ1-5|TRBV5-1
CASSPGGNQPQHF
>TRBJ1-2|TRBV6-1
CASSPTGAQDYGYTF
>TRBJ1-2|TRBV6-5
CATPFEFLYGYTF
>TRBJ2-7|TRBV27
CASSPKRQGGYEQYF
>TRBJ2-5|TRBV7-6
CASSLAPAGTLETQYF
>TRBJ2-5|TRBV5-1
CASSLQAGEETQYF
>TRBJ2-7|TRBV20-1
CSARVGSLYEQYF
>TRBJ2-2|TRBV2
CASSPKGASGRNTGGLFF
>TRBJ2-5|TRBV6-5
CASSYSIGSEETQYF
>TRBJ2-2|TRBV3-1
CASSQVTGTGELFF
>TRBJ2-5|TRBV5-1
CASSLAVERGTQYF
>TRBJ1-1|TRBV20-1
CSARLGAEAFF
>TRBJ1-2|TRBV19
CASNMDRDGGYGYTF
>TRBJ2-5|TRBV12-3/TRBV12-4
CASSYSLGQGARETQYF
>TRBJ2-7|TRBV30
CAWSSFLDGLSYEQYF
>TRBJ2-5|TRBV6-1
CASRTGGGGETQYF
>TRBJ1-5|TRBV27
CASSPGTGGRTNQPQHF
>TRBJ2-2|TRBV20-1
CSARDGRYTGELFF
>TRBJ2-7|TRBV7-2
CASSSEPYGTAAF
>TRBJ2-4|TRBV24-1
CATSVGTGGNIQYF
>TRBJ1-1|TRBV10-1
CASSDHRGGNTEAFF
>TRBJ1-2|TRBV27
CASRGAGAVLYGYTF
>TRBJ2-7|TRBV11-3
CASSYRDQSYEQYF
>TRBJ1-1|TRBV30
CATDRGNTEAFF
>TRBJ2-7|TRBV29-1
CSVKSGNSGEQYF
>TRBJ2-7|TRBV13
CASSFTRNTYEQYF
>TRBJ1-2|TRBV7-9
CASSLMGFSSGYTF
>TRBJ2-7|TRBV4-2
CASSQWASGGNEQYF
>TRBJ1-1|TRBV29-1
CSVTGGNTEAFF
>TRBJ1-5|TRBV6-2/TRBV6-3
CASRPGTEHSNQPQHF
>TRBJ2-3|TRBV20-1
CSAGREDTDTQYF
>TRBJ2-2|TRBV18
CASSEGTGIDRTGELFF
>TRBJ2-2|TRBV7-6
CASSSKLAGVNTGELFF
>TRBJ2-7|TRBV28
CASSSSGTGSGYEQYF
>TRBJ2-7|TRBV7-3
CASSLTKGTEQYF
>TRBJ2-7|TRBV6-1
CASTQGTGTGALGYLEQYF
>TRBJ1-5|TRBV2
CASEPAISNQPQHF